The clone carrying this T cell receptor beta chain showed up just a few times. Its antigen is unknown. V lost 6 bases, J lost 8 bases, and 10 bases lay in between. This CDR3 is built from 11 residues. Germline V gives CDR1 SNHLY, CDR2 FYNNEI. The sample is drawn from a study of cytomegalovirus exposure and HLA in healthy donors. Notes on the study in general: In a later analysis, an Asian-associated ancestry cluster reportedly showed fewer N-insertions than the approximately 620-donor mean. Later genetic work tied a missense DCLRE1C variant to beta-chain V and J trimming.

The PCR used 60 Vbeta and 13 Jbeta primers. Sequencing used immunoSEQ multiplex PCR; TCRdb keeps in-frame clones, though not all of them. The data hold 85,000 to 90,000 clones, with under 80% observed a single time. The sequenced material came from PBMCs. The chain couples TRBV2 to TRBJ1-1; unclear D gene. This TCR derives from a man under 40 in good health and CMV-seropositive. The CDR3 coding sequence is TGTGCCAGCAGAGGAGGACTGGAAGCTTTCTTT. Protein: CASRGGLEAFF.